These 24 T cell receptor beta chains were sequenced from one sample in a study of response to subunit inactivated influenza vaccine. TCRdb redid the calling of the RT-PCR reads with MiXCR, one entry per CDR3 protein. The sample contains some 180,000 distinct CDR3 sequences, about 9.3% of which appear only once. Sample: non-naive T cells sorted from PBMCs, taken on the day of vaccination. The origin of the receptors is a man aged 45-65 years who received an inactivated influenza vaccine.

The V call is TRBV7-2, the J call TRBJ1-6; 7 bases agree with TRBD1. V lost 2 bases to trimming and J lost 7 bases; unmatched junction nucleotides: 5. The CDR3 covers 15 residues. CDR1 is SGHTA and CDR2 is FQGNSA in the germline V gene. CDR3 in amino acids: CASSLRSGGNSPLHF. The CDR3, as DNA: TGTGCCAGCAGCTTAAGGTCAGGGGGGAATTCACCCCTCCACTTT.

This clonotype occurred a few times. V is TRBV5-1 and J is TRBJ1-1; 9 bases line up with TRBD1. V dropped 4 bases and J dropped 5; count of bases not matched to a gene: 3. Germline values: CDR1 SGHRS, CDR2 YFSETQ. The CDR3 has 13 residues. CDR3 in DNA: TGCGCCAGCAGCCAAGACAGGGGGACTGAAGCTTTCTTT. Translation gives CASSQDRGTEAFF.

This clonotype was recorded many times. V usage is TRBV10-2 and J usage is TRBJ1-4; 9 nucleotides agree with TRBD1. V lost 10 bases, J lost 7 bases, and 7 bases stayed unmatched. The germline CDR1 and CDR2 sequences are WSHSY and SAAADI. CDR3 length: 13 amino acids. The CDR3 nucleotides are TGCGCCACCAGACAGGGGGACGGTGAAAAACTGTTTTTT. Protein sequence: CATRQGDGEKLFF.

This clonotype was seen only a few times. The chain is built from TRBV6-2 or TRBV6-3 and TRBJ1-5; D is undetermined. Between the trimmed V and J ends, which lost 4 bases and 1 base, there was a span of 17 bases. Per germline, CDR1 MNHEY and CDR2 SVGEGT. The CDR3 runs to 17 residues. The CDR3 DNA follows: TGTGCCAGCAGTTCCCCGTCGTGGAGGGCCAGCAATCAGCCCCAGCATTTT. Its translation: CASSSPSWRASNQPQHF.

V is TRBV6-5 and J is TRBJ2-5, with a tentative D call TRBD1 (6 bases). Germline lookup yields CDR1 MNHEY and CDR2 SVGAGI. The V gene lost 1 base and the J gene lost 5 bases, with 14 bases spanning the gap. The CDR3 sequence is 15 residues long. Here the CDR3 DNA reads TGTGCCAGCAGTTACTTTCAGGGGTTGGAGGAGACCCAGTACTTC. Its translation is CASSYFQGLEETQYF.

In nucleotides, the CDR3 is TGTGCCAGCAGTTACTCACTCACTTCCTACGAGCAGTACTTC. It is translated as CASSYSLTSYEQYF. The chain combines TRBV6-2 or TRBV6-3 with TRBJ2-7, with unresolved D. CDR1 is MNHEY and CDR2 is SVGEGT in the germline V gene. V was cut by 0 bases and J by 1 base, with 7 bases left in between. The CDR3 runs 14 residues.

This clonotype was seen more than once but under ten times. This sequence joins TRBV18 and TRBJ2-7; 8 bases map to TRBD1. V lost 3 bases, J lost 3 bases, and 7 bases stayed unmatched. The CDR3 spans 15 residues. Germline V lookup: CDR1 KGHSH, CDR2 LQKENI. The CDR3 region is CASSPMTGEIYEQYF. Here the CDR3 DNA reads TGTGCCAGCTCACCGATGACAGGGGAGATCTACGAGCAGTACTTC.

This clonotype was picked up many times. The gene calls are TRBV28 and TRBJ1-2; D is perhaps TRBD1 (6 bases). V was shortened by 5 bases and J by 4 bases, with 14 bases between the two germline ends. Germline V gives CDR1 MDHEN, CDR2 SYDVKM. The CDR3 has 14 amino acids. CDR3 in DNA: TGTGCCAGCAGTCCTGGGGGCAGGACCTATGGCTACACCTTC. This translates into CASSPGGRTYGYTF.

The gene calls are TRBV7-8 and TRBJ2-3; 8 positions agree with TRBD1. Germline-derived CDR1 and CDR2 are SGHVS and FQNEAQ. J gave up 4 bases and V 5 bases, and 14 bases lay outside the gene matches. The CDR3 has 17 residues. The CDR3 loop reads CASSPKVGQGFADTQYF. The CDR3, as DNA: TGTGCCAGCAGCCCAAAGGTTGGACAGGGTTTCGCAGATACGCAGTATTTT.

At least ten counts were recorded for this clonotype. The gene calls are TRBV5-4 and TRBJ2-2; 11 bases map to TRBD2. Trimming removed 7 bases from V and 6 bases from J; junction bases left unmatched: 8. Germline V gives CDR1 SGHNT, CDR2 YYREEE (reference sequence). CDR3 length: 15 residues. The CDR3 loop reads CASHLAGGRPGELFF. The CDR3 DNA reads TGTGCCAGCCATCTAGCGGGAGGTCGACCCGGGGAGCTGTTTTTT. Full variable domain (outside the CDR3, taken from reference TRBV5-4 and TRBJ2-2): ETGVTQSPTHLIKTRGQQVTLRCSSQSGHNTVSWYQQALGQGPQFIFQYYREEENGRGNFPPRFSGLQFPNYSSELNVNALELDDSALYLCASHLAGGRPGELFFGEGSRLTVL.

The chain combines TRBV20-1 with TRBJ2-1, with a weak D call TRBD1 (6 bases). Germline lookup yields CDR1 DFQATT and CDR2 SNEGSKA (reference sequence). Trimming pared 1 base from V and 6 bases from J, leaving 13 bases between. This CDR3 region has 14 residues. CDR3 nucleotide sequence: TGCAGTGCTAGAGTACAGGGCCCCCGCAATGAGCAGTTCTTC. Its protein is CSARVQGPRNEQFF.

This clonotype was observed a few times. At one of its ends the junction is not consistent with the germline gene, which may arise from a read error. This chain connects TRBV18 to TRBJ1-2; D may be TRBD1 (6 bases). This CDR3 has 10 residues. The germline gives CDR1 KGHSH, CDR2 LQKENI. CDR3 nucleotide sequence: TGTGCCAGCTCGGCGGGACAAACGGCCTTC. It encodes CASSAGQTAF.

This clonotype showed up just a few times. V and J are TRBV12-3 or TRBV12-4 and TRBJ2-1, with TRBD2 identical over 11 bases. CDR3 length: 17 residues. V lost 7 bases, J lost 1 base, and 9 bases stayed unmatched. The CDR3 sequence is CASKGLGTSGSYNEQFF. The CDR3 nucleotides are TGTGCCAGCAAAGGACTCGGGACTAGCGGTTCCTACAATGAGCAGTTCTTC.

This clonotype has a count of ten or more. This chain links TRBV5-6 with TRBJ1-2; tentatively, D is TRBD1 (6 bases). The germline V gene has CDR1 SGHDT and CDR2 YYEEEE. This CDR3 has 15 amino acids. V lost 0 bases and J lost 8, with 17 bases in between. The CDR3 bases are TGTGCCAGCAGCTTGGGGATGGGGACATCAGGCGGCTACACCTTC. Encoded protein: CASSLGMGTSGGYTF.

This clonotype was recorded at least ten times. This chain joins TRBV7-7 and TRBJ1-2, with 9 nucleotides matching TRBD1. This CDR3 comprises 16 residues. Germline V gene lookup returns CDR1 SSHAT and CDR2 FNYEAQ (reference sequence). Germline trimming cut 3 bases from V and 1 base from J; bases unmatched to any gene: 6. The CDR3 DNA follows: TGTGCCAGCAGCTTGGACAGGGGCGAGGATAACTATGGCTACACCTTC. Protein product: CASSLDRGEDNYGYTF.

This clonotype was detected a few times. The chain recombines TRBV6-1 with TRBJ1-1; D call uncertain. The V end lost 6 bases, the J end lost 1 base, and 12 bases lay between the germline ends. Germline loops: CDR1 MNHNS, CDR2 SASEGT. This CDR3 has 14 amino acids. The CDR3 region has the DNA TGTGCCAGCAGGGCCCGTGAGAGGAACACTGAAGCTTTCTTT. The encoded protein is CASRARERNTEAFF.

Ten or more counts support this clonotype. The rearrangement uses TRBV5-1 and TRBJ2-7, with TRBD2 as a possible D gene (6 bases). CDR1 SGHRS and CDR2 YFSETQ come from the germline V gene. The CDR3 is 14 amino acids. Trimming shortened V by 1 base and J by 4 bases, and 12 bases separated the two germline ends. CDR3 in amino acids: CASSLQGGTYEQYF. The DNA of the CDR3 is TGCGCCAGCAGCTTGCAGGGAGGAACTTACGAGCAGTACTTC. The complete variable domain, with remaining parts taken from reference TRBV5-1 and TRBJ2-7, reads KAGVTQTPRYLIKTRGQQVTLSCSPISGHRSVSWYQQTPGQGLQFLFEYFSETQRNKGNFPGRFSGRQFSNSRSEMNVSTLELGDSALYLCASSLQGGTYEQYFGPGTRLTVT.

This clonotype came up many times. This chain joins TRBV29-1 and TRBJ2-7, with TRBD1 matching over 9 bases. The CDR3 has 13 residues. CDR1 and CDR2 from the germline V gene are SQVTM and ANQGSEA. V lost 4 bases to trimming and J lost 2 bases; unmatched junction nucleotides: 3. The CDR3 sequence: CSVAGQGTYEQYF. For the CDR3, the DNA is TGCAGCGTTGCGGGACAGGGTACCTACGAGCAGTACTTC.

This clonotype was observed a handful of times. CDR3 protein: CSAIRGYNEQFF. The DNA for the CDR3 is TGCAGTGCCATCAGAGGTTACAATGAGCAGTTCTTC. The rearrangement joins TRBV20-1 to TRBJ2-1; no clear D. Trimming pared 6 bases from V and 4 bases from J, leaving 10 bases between. The CDR3 runs to 12 residues. The germline V gene encodes CDR1 DFQATT and CDR2 SNEGSKA (reference sequence).

The table lists this clonotype with many counts. The chain recombines TRBV29-1 with TRBJ2-1; D is undetermined. V was cut by 2 bases and J by 0 bases, with 8 bases left in between. The CDR3 is made up of 14 amino acids. Germline V lookup: CDR1 SQVTM, CDR2 ANQGSEA. DNA of the CDR3: TGCAGCGTTGAAACCGGTAGCTCCTACAATGAGCAGTTCTTC. This translates into CSVETGSSYNEQFF.

This chain uses TRBV7-9 with TRBJ1-1, with D possibly TRBD1 on 5 matching bases. The germline V gene has CDR1 SEHNR and CDR2 FQNEAQ (reference sequence). Trimming cost V 2 bases and J 7 bases, with 8 bases left between them. The CDR3 contains 12 residues. The CDR3 loop is CASSLQGFEAFF. CDR3 in DNA: TGTGCCAGCAGCTTACAGGGATTTGAAGCTTTCTTT.

CDR3 DNA: TGTGCCAGCAGCCAAGACGGTGGTCTCCTGCGGGAGCAGTTCTTC. It is translated as CASSQDGGLLREQFF. The V call is TRBV4-2, the J call TRBJ2-1, with no clear D. The V gene lost 0 bases and the J gene lost 10 bases, with 16 bases spanning the gap. The germline V gene has CDR1 LGHNA and CDR2 YNFKEQ. The CDR3 is 15 residues long.

This clonotype occurred many times. The V and J genes are TRBV20-1 and TRBJ2-5, with 9 positions matching TRBD1. J lost 4 bases, V lost 2 bases, and 14 bases had no gene match. Germline lookup yields CDR1 DFQATT and CDR2 SNEGSKA (reference sequence). The CDR3 spans 17 residues. The CDR3 nucleotides are TGCAGTGCTAGACCTCCCCCGGGACAGGGAGAAAGAGAGACCCAGTACTTC. As protein: CSARPPPGQGERETQYF.

There are a few counts of this clonotype. CDR3 bases: TGCAGTGCTGGACAGGGTGGGGAACTGCAGCCCCAGCATTTT. Translation gives CSAGQGGELQPQHF. The rearrangement links TRBV20-1 to TRBJ1-5; 8 nucleotides agree with TRBD1. In germline, CDR1 is DFQATT, CDR2 SNEGSKA (reference sequence). Germline trimming cut 5 bases from V and 7 bases from J; bases unmatched to any gene: 10. The CDR3 loop spans 14 amino acids.